One and the same sample provided the 23 T cell receptor beta chains below, sequenced in a study of blood T cell repertoires in COVID-19. Repertoires were generated with immunoSEQ multiplex PCR, while TCRdb's copy carries only in-frame clones and drops some. Among 55,000 to 95,000 clones listed, roughly 85% were seen once. Sequenced: peripheral blood. Receptors originate from a woman aged 55-69 years with acute or convalescent COVID-19.

This clone was picked up one time. The junction differs from germline at one of its ends, possibly a read error. The chain carries TRBV6-1 and TRBJ1-4, with D maybe TRBD1 (5 bases). The CDR3 consists of 12 residues. Germline CDR1 and CDR2: MNHNS and SASEGT. Here the CDR3 DNA reads TGTGCCAGCAGTGAAGACAGGTTAAGGTGGGACTTC. This codes for CASSEDRLRWDF.

V and J are TRBV27 and TRBJ2-2, with 7 bases matching TRBD1. The CDR3 length is 16 residues. V was clipped by 4 bases and J by 0 bases; unmatched bases: 5. The germline V gene has CDR1 MNHEY and CDR2 SMNVEV (reference sequence). CDR3 sequence (DNA): TGTGCCAGCAGTTCCACCGGACAGGCGAACACCGGGGAGCTGTTTTTT. It codes for CASSSTGQANTGELFF.

The chain carries TRBV30 and TRBJ1-2; D gene ambiguous. From germline, CDR1 is GTSNPN and CDR2 SVGIG (reference sequence). The CDR3 is 13 amino acids. The V end was cut by 2 bases, the J end by 4 bases, with 11 bases between. The chain's CDR3 is CAWSPGRIYGYTF. The CDR3 DNA reads as TGTGCCTGGAGTCCGGGAAGAATCTATGGCTACACCTTC.

The chain links TRBV10-3 to TRBJ2-3; 8 bases match TRBD1. The junction had 8 bases not matched to a gene; V was cut back by 6 bases and J by 3 bases. Per the germline V gene, CDR1 is ENHRY and CDR2 is SYGVKD. The CDR3 contains 15 residues. The CDR3 DNA is TGTGCCATCAGAGGTACAGGGGGGTTAACAGATACGCAGTATTTT. Its translation: CAIRGTGGLTDTQYF.

This clone was picked up a small number of times. The rearrangement links TRBV5-6 to TRBJ1-4, with D tentatively TRBD1 (6 bases). Trimming pared 4 bases from V and 0 bases from J, leaving 16 bases between. Germline V gene lookup returns CDR1 SGHDT and CDR2 YYEEEE. The CDR3 sequence is 17 residues long. CDR3 sequence: CASSTQPYRATNEKLFF. The CDR3 coding sequence is TGTGCCAGCAGCACCCAGCCCTACAGGGCAACTAATGAAAAACTGTTTTTT. Full variable domain (rest looked up from reference TRBV5-6 and TRBJ1-4): DAGVTQSPTHLIKTRGQQVTLRCSPKSGHDTVSWYQQALGQGPQFIFQYYEEEERQRGNFPDRFSGHQFPNYSSELNVNALLLGDSALYLCASSTQPYRATNEKLFFGSGTQLSVL.

This chain uses TRBV28 with TRBJ1-4; TRBD1 matches at 7 bases. The CDR3 is 14 amino acids. The V segment lost 5 bases and the J segment 2 bases; nucleotides outside the gene matches: 2. The germline V gene has CDR1 MDHEN and CDR2 SYDVKM. For the CDR3, the DNA is TGTGCCAGCAGTCACAGGGGTACTAATGAAAAACTGTTTTTT. Translation gives CASSHRGTNEKLFF.

The rearrangement uses TRBV5-1 and TRBJ1-6, with 7 bases aligning to TRBD1. V trimming: 0 bases; J trimming: 5 bases; junction bases outside the gene matches: 5. The CDR3 covers 16 residues. Germline-derived CDR1 and CDR2 are SGHRS and YFSETQ. In nucleotides, the CDR3 is TGCGCCAGCAGCTTGGCTCCGACAGGGAATAATTCACCCCTCCACTTT. Its protein is CASSLAPTGNNSPLHF.

The chain joins TRBV18 to TRBJ1-1; D gene ambiguous. The V and J ends lost 6 bases and 2 bases respectively, with 13 bases between them. The CDR3 sequence is 14 residues long. Looked up from germline, CDR1 is KGHSH and CDR2 is LQKENI. The CDR3 DNA follows: TGTGCCAGCTCCCAAGGGCCGGGAAACACTGAAGCTTTCTTT. Translated: CASSQGPGNTEAFF.

The J gene is TRBJ2-3, the V gene TRBV4-1; perhaps TRBD2 as D (5 bases). Germline CDR1 reads MGHRA; CDR2 reads YSYEKL. The CDR3 runs 14 residues. Between the trimmed V and J ends, which lost 5 bases and 7 bases, there was a span of 16 bases. The CDR3 nucleotides are TGCGCCAGCAGCAAAGCGGTGAGCGAGAATACGCAGTATTTT. Encoded protein: CASSKAVSENTQYF.

The V and J genes are TRBV25-1 and TRBJ1-1, with D tentatively TRBD1 (6 bases). V was pared by 3 bases and J by 6 bases, with 11 bases between. The CDR3 has 13 amino acids. Germline V gene data show CDR1 as MGHDK and CDR2 as SYGVNS. CDR3 DNA: TGTGCCAGCAGTGACCCCCCAGGGGCTGAAGCTTTCTTT. Its translation is CASSDPPGAEAFF.

V is TRBV5-1 and J is TRBJ2-7; the D gene is possibly TRBD1 (5 bases). The germline gives CDR1 SGHRS, CDR2 YFSETQ. The V end lost 0 bases, the J end lost 5 bases, and 15 bases lay between the germline ends. CDR3 length equals 15 residues. DNA for the CDR3: TGCGCCAGCAGCTTGGTTATGGCTTCAGGGAACGAGCAGTACTTC. It encodes CASSLVMASGNEQYF.

The table lists this clone with a few counts. This sequence joins TRBV19 and TRBJ2-7; 7 nucleotides line up with TRBD1. The CDR3 spans 15 residues. Trimming cost V 4 bases and J 3 bases; bases outside gene matches: 9. CDR1 is LNHDA, CDR2 SQIVND, per germline (reference sequence). This chain's CDR3 is CASSRGGESNYEQYF. DNA for the CDR3: TGTGCCAGTAGTAGAGGGGGCGAAAGTAACTACGAGCAGTACTTC.

This chain uses TRBV2 with TRBJ1-2, with TRBD1 identical over 7 bases. After removal of 6 bases from V and 2 bases from J, the junction contained 6 bases not matched to a gene. Germline CDR1 reads SNHLY; CDR2 reads FYNNEI. The CDR3 extends over 14 amino acids. This CDR3 reads CASRTGTANYGYTF. Here the CDR3 DNA reads TGTGCCAGCAGGACCGGGACAGCCAACTATGGCTACACCTTC. The whole variable domain, filled in from reference TRBV2 and TRBJ1-2, reads EPEVTQTPSHQVTQMGQEVILRCVPISNHLYFYWYRQILGQKVEFLVSFYNNEISEKSEIFDDQFSVERPDGSNFTLKIRSTKLEDSAMYFCASRTGTANYGYTFGSGTRLTVV.

The genes are TRBV6-6 and TRBJ2-7; the D gene is possibly TRBD2 (6 bases). The CDR3 is made up of 13 amino acids. The V gene lost 9 bases and the J gene lost 5 bases, with 17 bases spanning the gap. Germline V gene lookup returns CDR1 MNHNY and CDR2 SVGAGI (reference sequence). The CDR3 spells CARDGRLNDEQYF. The CDR3 DNA reads as TGTGCCAGAGACGGGAGATTGAACGACGAGCAGTACTTC.

Comment on this clone: The same CDR3 arises from other DNA sequences in this sample as well. The rearrangement joins TRBV19 to TRBJ1-2; TRBD1 aligns across 7 bases. This CDR3 region has 13 residues. Trimming cost V 1 base and J 8 bases; bases outside gene matches: 4. Germline V gene sequence: CDR1 LNHDA, CDR2 SQIVND (reference sequence). Here the CDR3 reads CASSIGQGYGYTF. CDR3 in DNA: TGTGCCAGTAGTATAGGACAGGGATACGGCTACACCTTC.

The chain recombines TRBV6-5 with TRBJ2-2; 10 bases map to TRBD2. The CDR3 runs 15 residues. The germline CDR1 and CDR2 sequences are MNHEY and SVGAGI. V lost 4 bases to trimming and J lost 6 bases; unmatched junction nucleotides: 5. The CDR3 reads CASSFPGTSAGELFF. CDR3 bases: TGTGCCAGCAGTTTCCCTGGGACTAGCGCCGGGGAGCTGTTTTTT.

The gene calls are TRBV9 and TRBJ2-2; the D gene is possibly TRBD1 (5 bases). V was pared by 4 bases and J by 5 bases, with 9 bases between. This CDR3 has 13 amino acids. The germline V gene encodes CDR1 SGDLS and CDR2 YYNGEE. CDR3 DNA sequence: TGTGCCAGCAGCCAGGGTCTTACCGGGGAGCTGTTTTTT. Residues: CASSQGLTGELFF.

This rearrangement joins TRBV5-6 to TRBJ2-7; 7 nucleotides agree with TRBD1. Germline V lookup: CDR1 SGHDT, CDR2 YYEEEE. V trimming: 3 bases; J trimming: 3 bases; junction bases outside the gene matches: 3. The CDR3 length is 13 residues. CDR3 region: CASSSTGYYEQYF. CDR3 coding DNA: TGTGCCAGCAGCTCGACAGGGTACTACGAGCAGTACTTC.

This clone was detected once. The chain carries TRBV11-2 and TRBJ1-1; D is ambiguous. This CDR3 spans 16 amino acids. CDR1 and CDR2 (germline): SGHAT, FQNNGV. Deletions cut 5 bases from V and 5 bases from J, with 21 bases between. DNA for the CDR3: TGTGCCAGCAGCCTCCGCCATGCCGCGGAGTGGACTGAAGCTTTCTTT. Amino acid sequence: CASSLRHAAEWTEAFF.

CDR3 coding DNA: TGTGCCACCAGTGAGGGCAGCAGGGGGCGAAATGAAAAACTGTTTTTT. Protein sequence: CATSEGSRGRNEKLFF. The V call is TRBV24-1, the J call TRBJ1-4; 8 nucleotides line up with TRBD1. CDR1 and CDR2 (germline): KGHDR, SFDVKD. The V gene end was trimmed by 4 bases and the J gene end by 5 bases; junction bases not matched to a gene: 8. The CDR3 is 16 amino acids.

This clone was observed a handful of times. The J gene is TRBJ1-2, the V gene TRBV6-5; the D is unclear. Trimming removed 2 bases at V and 6 bases at J, with 16 bases between. The CDR3 has 15 residues. Germline V gives CDR1 MNHEY, CDR2 SVGAGI. As DNA, the CDR3 is TGTGCCAGCAGTTACGCCGGTCAGGTGACGGATGGCTACACCTTC. It yields the protein CASSYAGQVTDGYTF.

Details on this clone: The junction and the germline gene differ at one end; a read error may be behind it. This chain uses TRBV18 with TRBJ1-1; 9 positions agree with TRBD1. CDR3 length: 14 amino acids. Germline values: CDR1 KGHSH, CDR2 LQKENI. The CDR3 sequence: CASSPGTGNSEAFF. The DNA for the CDR3 is TGTGCCAGCTCACCAGGGACAGGGAACTCTGAAGCTTTCTTT. Looking up the rest from reference TRBV18 and TRBJ1-1 gives the full variable domain: NAGVMQNPRHLVRRRGQEARLRCSPMKGHSHVYWYRQLPEEGLKFMVYLQKENIIDESGMPKERFSAEFPKEGPSILRIQQVVRGDSAAYFCASSPGTGNSEAFFGQGTRLTVV.

This chain uses TRBV5-1 with TRBJ1-4, with 7 bases fitting TRBD1. V shed 7 bases and J 5 bases; nucleotides not matched to a gene: 11. The CDR3 is 15 amino acids. The germline V gene has CDR1 SGHRS and CDR2 YFSETQ. CDR3 sequence (DNA): TGCGCCAGCCGATCTGGTGACAGGGACAATGAAAAACTGTTTTTT. Translation gives CASRSGDRDNEKLFF.